Sequencing of this TCR beta chain was carried out in a study of glioma-infiltrating T cells after dendritic cell vaccination. Sequencing was performed with immunoSEQ multiplex PCR; in TCRdb, only in-frame clones are kept and a portion is missing. There are about 92,000 clones in the sample; approximately 90% occur only once, and about a sixth lies in the top ten. Between the trimmed V and J ends, which lost 0 bases and 2 bases, there was a span of 5 bases. The CDR3 contains 13 residues. CDR1 and CDR2 from the germline V gene are SGHNT and YYREEE (reference sequence). This clone was counted a few times.

This chain connects TRBV5-4 to TRBJ1-2; a weak D match, TRBD1 (5 bases). The origin of this receptor is a human donor with glioblastoma. The material was blood, obtained before dendritic cell vaccination. The DNA for the CDR3 is TGTGCCAGCAGCTTGGGACAGAACTATGGCTACACCTTC. The encoded protein is CASSLGQNYGYTF.